These 31 T cell receptor beta chains were all obtained from the same sample, sequenced in a study of T cell responses to AZD1222 COVID-19 vaccine. Sequenced by immunoSEQ multiplex PCR; TCRdb stores in-frame clones only, minus some. This table holds about 120,000 clones, approximately 85% found once. Sequencing used peripheral blood, obtained on day 0 of MenACWY control vaccination. The receptors stem from an adult in good health.

The rearrangement links TRBV3-1 (or the pseudogene TRBV3-2) to TRBJ1-1; D remains unclear. Trimming stripped 2 bases from V and 0 bases from J, with 4 bases between. CDR1 is LGHDT, CDR2 YNNKEL, per germline (reference sequence). The CDR3 extends over 13 amino acids. The CDR3: CASSQFLNTEAFF. The CDR3 DNA reads as TGTGCCAGCAGCCAATTTTTGAACACTGAAGCTTTCTTT.

The rearrangement joins TRBV2 to TRBJ1-2; no firm D call. From germline, CDR1 is SNHLY and CDR2 FYNNEI. V dropped 4 bases and J dropped 12 bases, with 15 bases sitting between them. The CDR3 is made up of 12 amino acids. The CDR3 loop is CASSVSPLGDTF. The DNA for the CDR3 is TGTGCCAGCAGTGTTTCTCCCCTTGGGGACACCTTC. The full variable domain, its missing parts supplied by reference TRBV2 and TRBJ1-2, is EPEVTQTPSHQVTQMGQEVILRCVPISNHLYFYWYRQILGQKVEFLVSFYNNEISEKSEIFDDQFSVERPDGSNFTLKIRSTKLEDSAMYFCASSVSPLGDTFGSGTRLTVV.

The rearrangement links TRBV6-6 to TRBJ2-7, with D perhaps TRBD2 (6 bases). The V gene's germline CDR1 is MNHNY and CDR2 SVGAGI (reference sequence). V gave up 5 bases and J gave up 6 bases, with 14 bases separating them. This CDR3 has 13 amino acids. CDR3 amino acids: CASSPGTALEQYF. CDR3 DNA: TGTGCCAGCAGTCCCGGGACTGCCCTCGAGCAGTACTTC.

CDR3 nucleotide sequence: TGTGCCAGCAGCTTGGAAGGGGCGTCCCTCGAAAAACTGTTTTTT. Translation: CASSLEGASLEKLFF. The chain has TRBV5-6 and TRBJ1-4; a possible D gene is TRBD1 (5 bases). Trimming pared 0 bases from V and 8 bases from J, leaving 14 bases between. CDR3 length: 15 residues. Germline V gene data show CDR1 as SGHDT and CDR2 as YYEEEE.

This clone was seen a handful of times. CDR3: CASSFRQGRPSPLHF. In DNA, the CDR3 is TGTGCCAGCAGTTTCCGGCAGGGAAGGCCTTCACCCCTCCACTTT. The chain employs TRBV28 and TRBJ1-6, with D perhaps matching TRBD1 (5 bases). Germline CDR1 MDHEN, CDR2 SYDVKM. The CDR3 length is 15 residues. V shed 3 bases and J shed 9 bases, with 15 bases lying between them.

The J gene is TRBJ1-1, the V gene TRBV4-2; D might be TRBD1 (6 bases). The length of the CDR3 is 15 residues. Germline loops: CDR1 LGHNA, CDR2 YNFKEQ. V lost 2 bases and J 2 bases, leaving 12 bases between the germline ends. CDR3 nucleotides: TGTGCCAGCAGCCAATTTCGGGACATCAACACTGAAGCTTTCTTT. Encoded protein: CASSQFRDINTEAFF.

As DNA, the CDR3 is TGTGCCAGCAGTTTGGGGACCTGGCGTTTCTTT. It yields the protein CASSLGTWRFF. The J gene is TRBJ1-1, the V gene TRBV27, with a weak D call TRBD1 (5 bases). V was trimmed by 3 bases and J by 13 bases, leaving 12 bases between them. The CDR3 contains 11 residues. CDR1 is MNHEY, CDR2 SMNVEV, per germline (reference sequence).

V gene TRBV5-1 combines with J gene TRBJ2-7, with D unresolved. The V end was cut by 1 base, the J end by 5 bases, with 10 bases between. The CDR3 is made up of 13 amino acids. CDR1 and CDR2 from the germline V gene are SGHRS and YFSETQ. The chain's CDR3 is CASSLPKGNEQYF. The CDR3 nucleotides read TGCGCCAGCAGCTTGCCAAAAGGAAACGAGCAGTACTTC.

The chain uses TRBV27 and TRBJ1-2; no reliable D call. The CDR3 sequence is 14 residues long. The V end lost 6 bases, the J end lost 3 bases, and 14 bases lay between the germline ends. Germline CDR1 and CDR2: MNHEY and SMNVEV (reference sequence). The CDR3 is CASRRGTRDYGYTF. CDR3 coding DNA: TGTGCCAGCAGGAGAGGCACCCGGGACTATGGCTACACCTTC.

The chain combines TRBV30 with TRBJ1-3; a weak D match, TRBD1 (5 bases). With 3 bases removed from V and 0 bases from J, the gap between germline ends came to 12 bases. Per the germline V gene, CDR1 is GTSNPN and CDR2 is SVGIG (reference sequence). This CDR3 region has 15 residues. The CDR3 DNA reads TGTGCCTGGAGCGTGACAGAATACTCTGGAAACACCATATATTTT. It codes for CAWSVTEYSGNTIYF.

The chain carries TRBV7-2 and TRBJ2-2; D is uncertain. V was clipped by 3 bases and J by 2 bases, with 13 bases between them. The germline V gene has CDR1 SGHTA and CDR2 FQGNSA. The CDR3 totals 16 residues. The CDR3 DNA sequence: TGTGCCAGCAGCTTCGGACCCGGGTCCAACACCGGGGAGCTGTTTTTT. Protein sequence: CASSFGPGSNTGELFF.

The J gene is TRBJ2-2, the V gene TRBV2; D is perhaps TRBD1 (6 bases). From germline, CDR1 is SNHLY and CDR2 FYNNEI. Trimming took 6 bases from V and 6 from J, leaving 14 bases between them. The CDR3 covers 14 residues. The CDR3 DNA follows: TGTGCCAGCAGGCAAGCAGGGGAATCCGGGGAGCTGTTTTTT. It translates to CASRQAGESGELFF. Combining the CDR3 with reference TRBV2 and TRBJ2-2 gives the whole variable domain EPEVTQTPSHQVTQMGQEVILRCVPISNHLYFYWYRQILGQKVEFLVSFYNNEISEKSEIFDDQFSVERPDGSNFTLKIRSTKLEDSAMYFCASRQAGESGELFFGEGSRLTVL.

This chain joins TRBV5-4 and TRBJ1-1, with 9 positions matching TRBD1. In germline, CDR1 is SGHNT, CDR2 YYREEE (reference sequence). J was trimmed by 2 bases and V by 4 bases; bases with no gene match: 6. The CDR3 is made up of 15 amino acids. CDR3 in amino acids: CASSGNRGRNTEAFF. Written as DNA, the CDR3 is TGTGCCAGCAGCGGAAACAGGGGGCGCAACACTGAAGCTTTCTTT.

V gene TRBV20-1 combines with J gene TRBJ2-4, with 7 bases that match TRBD2. CDR1 and CDR2 from the germline V gene are DFQATT and SNEGSKA (reference sequence). CDR3 size: 17 residues. The V segment lost 3 bases and the J segment 0 bases; nucleotides outside the gene matches: 11. CDR3 loop: CSASPGTTYVAKNIQYF. The CDR3 bases are TGCAGTGCTAGTCCCGGGACTACATATGTAGCCAAAAACATTCAGTACTTC.

This chain joins TRBV12-3 or TRBV12-4 and TRBJ1-2; D remains ambiguous. V lost 2 bases and J 7 bases, leaving 11 bases between the germline ends. This CDR3 comprises 13 residues. The CDR3 loop reads CASSLTRIGGYTF. The CDR3 bases are TGTGCCAGCAGTTTAACCAGGATCGGTGGCTACACCTTC.

The J gene is TRBJ2-3, the V gene TRBV6-4; D is possibly TRBD2 (5 bases). V was shortened by 3 bases and J by 2 bases, with 12 bases between the two germline ends. Germline V gene sequence: CDR1 MRHNA, CDR2 SNTAGT. The CDR3 consists of 15 residues. The CDR3 DNA sequence: TGTGCCAGCAGTGAAGGAGGTACTCCCACAGATACGCAGTATTTT. Translated, it gives CASSEGGTPTDTQYF.

This clone appeared a single time. The chain couples TRBV20-1 to TRBJ2-7; D call uncertain. The CDR3 runs 11 residues. The germline V gene has CDR1 DFQATT and CDR2 SNEGSKA (reference sequence). Deletions cut 6 bases from V and 2 bases from J, with 8 bases between. The CDR3, as DNA: TGCAGTGCCAGCAAGACCTACGAGCAGTACTTC. Amino acids: CSASKTYEQYF.

The chain uses TRBV12-3 or TRBV12-4 and TRBJ1-4; D remains unclear. Deletions cut 6 bases from V and 5 bases from J, with 10 bases between. The CDR3 runs to 13 residues. CDR3 sequence reads: CASRPLQNEKLFF. For the CDR3, the DNA is TGTGCCAGCAGACCCCTCCAAAATGAAAAACTGTTTTTT.

CDR3 in DNA: TGTGCCAGCTCTTATGGCTACACCTTC. Encoded protein: CASSYGYTF. This chain joins TRBV27 and TRBJ1-2, with D uncertain. With 8 bases removed from V and 5 bases from J, the gap between germline ends came to 3 bases. Per the germline V gene, CDR1 is MNHEY and CDR2 is SMNVEV (reference sequence). This CDR3 has 9 amino acids.

This clone was picked up one time. The chain uses TRBV6-1 and TRBJ2-4; 12 bases align to TRBD2. The CDR3 is 18 residues long. Germline assignment: CDR1 MNHNS and CDR2 SASEGT. The ends lost 0 bases at V and 8 bases at J; junction bases unmatched: 11. This CDR3 reads CASSEAFLAGGPGDIQYF. In DNA, the CDR3 is TGTGCCAGCAGTGAAGCGTTCCTAGCGGGAGGGCCCGGGGACATTCAGTACTTC.

A few counts support this clone. This same CDR3 is encoded by further DNA sequences in the sample. The V and J genes are TRBV3-1 (or the pseudogene TRBV3-2) and TRBJ1-5; TRBD1 agrees at 10 bases. Losses at the gene ends were 4 bases for V and 4 bases for J; bases not matched to a gene: 1. This CDR3 comprises 14 residues. The germline CDR1 and CDR2 sequences are LGHDT and YNNKEL (reference sequence). DNA of the CDR3: TGTGCCAGCAGCCGGACAGGGGGGAATCAGCCCCAGCATTTT. Translating gives CASSRTGGNQPQHF.

The rearrangement joins TRBV5-6 to TRBJ1-2; possibly TRBD1 for D (5 bases). From germline, CDR1 is SGHDT and CDR2 YYEEEE. Trimming stripped 0 bases from V and 7 bases from J, with 13 bases between. The CDR3 totals 14 residues. Here the CDR3 reads CASSLGVGAVGYTF. The CDR3 DNA sequence: TGTGCCAGCAGCTTGGGGGTCGGGGCGGTTGGCTACACCTTC.

The DNA of the CDR3 is TGTGCCAGCAGCTCCGGACTAGCGGACGGAGCGTCCTACGAGCAGTACTTC. The encoded protein is CASSSGLADGASYEQYF. The V and J genes are TRBV13 and TRBJ2-7, with 10 positions matching TRBD2. Germline assignment: CDR1 PRHDT and CDR2 FYEKMQ (reference sequence). The CDR3 runs to 17 residues. Trimming took 4 bases from V and 1 from J; bases not matched to a gene: 10.

CDR3 in amino acids: CASSLLNQPQHF. CDR3 coding DNA: TGTGCCAGCAGCTTACTCAATCAGCCCCAGCATTTT. The chain has TRBV5-6 and TRBJ1-5; D remains unclear. Trimming removed 2 bases at V and 3 bases at J, with 3 bases between. The germline V gene encodes CDR1 SGHDT and CDR2 YYEEEE. The CDR3 extends over 12 amino acids.

This chain joins TRBV28 and TRBJ2-1; the D is unclear. The CDR3 loop spans 15 amino acids. Germline V lookup: CDR1 MDHEN, CDR2 SYDVKM. V lost 5 bases and J 3 bases, leaving 14 bases between the germline ends. CDR3 sequence (DNA): TGTGCCAGCAGTCTACTTAACTTCTACTACAATGAGCAGTTCTTC. This translates into CASSLLNFYYNEQFF.

A single count supports this clone. The chain couples TRBV5-1 to TRBJ1-3; possibly TRBD1 for D (6 bases). Trimming shortened V by 0 bases and J by 0 bases, and 10 bases separated the two germline ends. Germline V CDR1 and CDR2: SGHRS, YFSETQ. This CDR3 has 16 residues. The CDR3 sequence: CASSLDRGHSGNTIYF. The CDR3 DNA follows: TGCGCCAGCAGCTTGGATCGGGGGCACTCTGGAAACACCATATATTTT. The full variable domain, with the rest looked up from reference TRBV5-1 and TRBJ1-3, is KAGVTQTPRYLIKTRGQQVTLSCSPISGHRSVSWYQQTPGQGLQFLFEYFSETQRNKGNFPGRFSGRQFSNSRSEMNVSTLELGDSALYLCASSLDRGHSGNTIYFGEGSWLTVV.

The V and J genes are TRBV5-1 and TRBJ2-2; D might be TRBD1 (5 bases). The V gene lost 7 bases and the J gene lost 1 base, with 20 bases spanning the gap. Germline assignment: CDR1 SGHRS and CDR2 YFSETQ. CDR3 length equals 17 residues. CDR3 sequence (DNA): TGCGCCAGCGGGTTGGGGCCAGCAGTCCGGAACACCGGGGAGCTGTTTTTT. This codes for CASGLGPAVRNTGELFF. The whole variable domain, filled in from reference TRBV5-1 and TRBJ2-2, reads KAGVTQTPRYLIKTRGQQVTLSCSPISGHRSVSWYQQTPGQGLQFLFEYFSETQRNKGNFPGRFSGRQFSNSRSEMNVSTLELGDSALYLCASGLGPAVRNTGELFFGEGSRLTVL.

The J gene is TRBJ2-1, the V gene TRBV21-1; the table assigns TRBD2, which was not confirmed against the DNA. TRBV21-1 is designated a pseudogene. This CDR3 has 12 amino acids. The DNA for the CDR3 is TGTGCGAACGGCGGTCGCTACAATGAGCAGTTCTTC. Encoded protein: CANGGRYNEQFF.

V is TRBV11-2 and J is TRBJ2-7; D is perhaps TRBD1 or TRBD2 (6 bases each). The CDR3 totals 13 residues. The ends were cut back, 1 base at V and 6 bases at J, with 10 bases in the middle. CDR1 is SGHAT and CDR2 is FQNNGV in the germline V gene. Here the CDR3 DNA reads TGTGCCAGCAGCTTAGGGACAGCGGGCGAGCAGTACTTC. Its translation is CASSLGTAGEQYF.

The rearrangement links TRBV7-8 to TRBJ2-7; tentatively, D is TRBD1 (6 bases). V lost 5 bases and J lost 6, with 14 bases in between. The CDR3 has 13 residues. The germline V gene has CDR1 SGHVS and CDR2 FQNEAQ. The chain's CDR3 is CASSPSGTREQYF. The CDR3 DNA sequence: TGTGCCAGCAGCCCTTCCGGGACACGCGAGCAGTACTTC.

Regarding this clone: One end of the junction fails to match germline, which may point to a read error. This chain uses TRBV3-1 (or the pseudogene TRBV3-2) with TRBJ2-5; 7 bases map to TRBD2. This CDR3 comprises 14 residues. In germline, CDR1 is LGHDT, CDR2 YNNKEL (reference sequence). As DNA, the CDR3 is TGTGTCAGCAGCCCTGGCGGGCGGGAGGAGACCCAGTACTTC. Translated: CVSSPGGREETQYF.